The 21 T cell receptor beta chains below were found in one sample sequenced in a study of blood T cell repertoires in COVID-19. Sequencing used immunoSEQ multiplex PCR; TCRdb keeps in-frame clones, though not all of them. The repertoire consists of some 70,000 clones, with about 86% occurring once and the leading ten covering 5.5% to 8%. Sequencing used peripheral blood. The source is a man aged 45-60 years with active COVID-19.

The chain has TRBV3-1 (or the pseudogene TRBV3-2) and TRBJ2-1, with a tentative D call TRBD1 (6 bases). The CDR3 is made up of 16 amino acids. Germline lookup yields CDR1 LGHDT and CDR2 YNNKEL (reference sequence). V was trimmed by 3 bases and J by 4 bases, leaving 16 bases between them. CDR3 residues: CASSQSGTRFYNEQFF. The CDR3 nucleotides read TGTGCCAGCAGCCAGTCAGGGACAAGATTTTACAATGAGCAGTTCTTC.

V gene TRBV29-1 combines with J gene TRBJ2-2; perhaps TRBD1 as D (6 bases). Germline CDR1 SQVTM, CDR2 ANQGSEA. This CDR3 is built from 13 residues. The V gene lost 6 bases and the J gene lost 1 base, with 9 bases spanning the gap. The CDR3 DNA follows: TGCAGCGTCGGACAGTTGAACACCGGGGAGCTGTTTTTT. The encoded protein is CSVGQLNTGELFF.

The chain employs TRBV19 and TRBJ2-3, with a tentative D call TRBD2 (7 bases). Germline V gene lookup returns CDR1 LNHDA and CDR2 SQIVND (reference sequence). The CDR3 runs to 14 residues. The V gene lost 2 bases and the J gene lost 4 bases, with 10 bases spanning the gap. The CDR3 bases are TGTGCCAGTAGTATATCGGGGGGCCCAGATACGCAGTATTTT. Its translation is CASSISGGPDTQYF.

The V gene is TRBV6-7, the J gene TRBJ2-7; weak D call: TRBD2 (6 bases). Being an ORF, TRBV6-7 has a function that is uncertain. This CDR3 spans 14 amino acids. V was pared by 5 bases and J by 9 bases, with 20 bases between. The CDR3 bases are TGTGCCAGCAGTGATGGGACTGAGAATAGGGGGCAGTACTTC. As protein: CASSDGTENRGQYF.

The CDR3: CASSFPGLAGLDNEQFF. CDR3 nucleotides: TGTGCCAGCAGTTTCCCGGGACTAGCGGGATTAGACAATGAGCAGTTCTTC. V is TRBV2 and J is TRBJ2-1, with 13 positions matching TRBD2. This CDR3 has 17 residues. Trimming took 5 bases from V and 5 from J; bases not matched to a gene: 9. The V gene's germline CDR1 is SNHLY and CDR2 FYNNEI. The full variable domain, with the rest looked up from reference TRBV2 and TRBJ2-1, is EPEVTQTPSHQVTQMGQEVILRCVPISNHLYFYWYRQILGQKVEFLVSFYNNEISEKSEIFDDQFSVERPDGSNFTLKIRSTKLEDSAMYFCASSFPGLAGLDNEQFFGPGTRLTVL.

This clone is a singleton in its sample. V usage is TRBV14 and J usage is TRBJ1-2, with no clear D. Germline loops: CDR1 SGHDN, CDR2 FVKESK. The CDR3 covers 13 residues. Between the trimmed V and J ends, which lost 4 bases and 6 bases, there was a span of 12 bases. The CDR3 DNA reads TGTGCCAGCAGCCCGAACCTACCTCATGGCTACACCTTC. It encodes CASSPNLPHGYTF. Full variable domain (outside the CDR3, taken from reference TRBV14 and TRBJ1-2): EAGVTQFPSHSVIEKGQTVTLRCDPISGHDNLYWYRRVMGKEIKFLLHFVKESKQDESGMPNNRFLAERTGGTYSTLKVQPAELEDSGVYFCASSPNLPHGYTFGSGTRLTVV.

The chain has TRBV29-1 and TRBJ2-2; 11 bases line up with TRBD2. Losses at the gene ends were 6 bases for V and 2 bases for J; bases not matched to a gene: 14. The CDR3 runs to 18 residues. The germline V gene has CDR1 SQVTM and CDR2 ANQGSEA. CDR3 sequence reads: CSVADSGRASSNTGELFF. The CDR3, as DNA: TGCAGCGTCGCAGATAGCGGGAGGGCCTCTTCAAACACCGGGGAGCTGTTTTTT.

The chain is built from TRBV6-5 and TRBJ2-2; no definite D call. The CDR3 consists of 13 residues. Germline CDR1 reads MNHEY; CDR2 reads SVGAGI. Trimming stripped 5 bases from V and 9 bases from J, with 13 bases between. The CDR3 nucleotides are TGTGCCAGCAGTCGTCGGAGTCCTTGGGAGCTGTTTTTT. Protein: CASSRRSPWELFF.

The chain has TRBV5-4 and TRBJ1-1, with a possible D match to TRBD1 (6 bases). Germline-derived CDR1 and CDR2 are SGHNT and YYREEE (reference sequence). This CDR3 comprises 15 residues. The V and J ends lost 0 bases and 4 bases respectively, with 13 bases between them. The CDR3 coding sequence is TGTGCCAGCAGCTTGGTAATACAGGGCGCCACTGAAGCTTTCTTT. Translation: CASSLVIQGATEAFF.

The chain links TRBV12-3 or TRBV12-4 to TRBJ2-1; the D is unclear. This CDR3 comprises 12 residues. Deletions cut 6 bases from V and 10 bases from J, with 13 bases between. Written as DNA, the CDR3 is TGTGCCAGCAGCTCCCTCCGTGTGGAGCAGTTCTTC. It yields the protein CASSSLRVEQFF.

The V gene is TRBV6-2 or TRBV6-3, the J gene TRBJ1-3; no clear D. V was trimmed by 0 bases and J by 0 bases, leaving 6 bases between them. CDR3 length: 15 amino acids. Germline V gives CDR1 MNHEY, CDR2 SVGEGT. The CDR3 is CASSYSGGSGNTIYF. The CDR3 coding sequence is TGTGCCAGCAGTTACTCGGGAGGCTCTGGAAACACCATATATTTT.

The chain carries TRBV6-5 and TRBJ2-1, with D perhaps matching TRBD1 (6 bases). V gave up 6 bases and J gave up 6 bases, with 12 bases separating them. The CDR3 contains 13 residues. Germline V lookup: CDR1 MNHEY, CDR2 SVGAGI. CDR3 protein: CASRETGSNEQFF. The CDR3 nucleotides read TGTGCCAGCAGAGAGACAGGTAGCAATGAGCAGTTCTTC.

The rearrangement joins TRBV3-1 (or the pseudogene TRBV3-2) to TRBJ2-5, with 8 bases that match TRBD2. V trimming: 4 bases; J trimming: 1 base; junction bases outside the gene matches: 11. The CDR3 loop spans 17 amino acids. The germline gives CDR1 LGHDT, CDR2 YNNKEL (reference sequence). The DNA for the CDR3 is TGTGCCAGCAGCCGAGGGGTGCGGGGGGCCGGCCAAGAGACCCAGTACTTC. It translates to CASSRGVRGAGQETQYF.

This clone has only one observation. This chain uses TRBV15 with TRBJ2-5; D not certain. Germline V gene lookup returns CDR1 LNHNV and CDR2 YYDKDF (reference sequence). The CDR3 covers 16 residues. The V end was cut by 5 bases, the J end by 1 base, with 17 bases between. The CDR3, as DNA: TGTGCCACCAGCCGCACCCACAGAGACATCCAAGAGACCCAGTACTTC. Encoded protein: CATSRTHRDIQETQYF.

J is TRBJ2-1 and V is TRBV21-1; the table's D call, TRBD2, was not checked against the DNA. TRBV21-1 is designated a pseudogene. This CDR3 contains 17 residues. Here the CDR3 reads CASSSPLLAGSYNEQFF. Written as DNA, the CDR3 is TGTGCCAGCAGCTCGCCCCTACTAGCGGGCTCCTACAATGAGCAGTTCTTC.

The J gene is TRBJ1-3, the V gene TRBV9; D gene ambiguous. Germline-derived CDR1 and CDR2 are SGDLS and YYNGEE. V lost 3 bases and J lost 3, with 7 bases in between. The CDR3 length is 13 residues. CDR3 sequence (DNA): TGTGCCAGCAGCGCCGAGGGTGGAAACACCATATATTTT. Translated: CASSAEGGNTIYF.

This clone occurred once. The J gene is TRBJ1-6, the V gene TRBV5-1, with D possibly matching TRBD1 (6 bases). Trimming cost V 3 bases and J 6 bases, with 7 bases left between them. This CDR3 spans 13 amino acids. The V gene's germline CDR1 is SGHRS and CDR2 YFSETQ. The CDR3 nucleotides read TGCGCCAGCAGCTCGGACAGTAATTCACCCCTCCACTTT. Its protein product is CASSSDSNSPLHF.

In DNA form, the CDR3 reads TGTGCCAGCAGCCCTCTGGGCTGGGACAGAGGGAGGATCGAGCAGTACTTC. Protein product: CASSPLGWDRGRIEQYF. The rearrangement joins TRBV7-9 to TRBJ2-7, with D perhaps matching TRBD1 (7 bases). Germline loops: CDR1 SEHNR, CDR2 FQNEAQ (reference sequence). Trimming took off 5 bases at V and 6 bases at J, with 26 bases between the two ends. The CDR3 contains 17 residues.

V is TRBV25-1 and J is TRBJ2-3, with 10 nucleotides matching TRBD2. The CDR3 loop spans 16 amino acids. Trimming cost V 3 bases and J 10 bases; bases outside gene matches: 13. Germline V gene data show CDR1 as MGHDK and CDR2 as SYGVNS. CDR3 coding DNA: TGTGCCAGCAGTGATTATCTAGCGGGAGAAGGACGATCGCAGTATTTT. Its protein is CASSDYLAGEGRSQYF.

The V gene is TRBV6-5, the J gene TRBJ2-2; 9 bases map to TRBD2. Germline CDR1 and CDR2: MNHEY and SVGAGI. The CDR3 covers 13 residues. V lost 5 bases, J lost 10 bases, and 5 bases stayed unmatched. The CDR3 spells CASSPGLAKELFF. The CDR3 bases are TGTGCCAGCAGTCCGGGACTAGCCAAGGAGCTGTTTTTT.

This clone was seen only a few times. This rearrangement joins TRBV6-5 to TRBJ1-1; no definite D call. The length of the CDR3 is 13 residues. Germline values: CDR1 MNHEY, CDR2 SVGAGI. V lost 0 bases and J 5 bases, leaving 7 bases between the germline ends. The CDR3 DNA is TGTGCCAGCAGTTACTCGACAAGGACTGAAGCTTTCTTT. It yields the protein CASSYSTRTEAFF.